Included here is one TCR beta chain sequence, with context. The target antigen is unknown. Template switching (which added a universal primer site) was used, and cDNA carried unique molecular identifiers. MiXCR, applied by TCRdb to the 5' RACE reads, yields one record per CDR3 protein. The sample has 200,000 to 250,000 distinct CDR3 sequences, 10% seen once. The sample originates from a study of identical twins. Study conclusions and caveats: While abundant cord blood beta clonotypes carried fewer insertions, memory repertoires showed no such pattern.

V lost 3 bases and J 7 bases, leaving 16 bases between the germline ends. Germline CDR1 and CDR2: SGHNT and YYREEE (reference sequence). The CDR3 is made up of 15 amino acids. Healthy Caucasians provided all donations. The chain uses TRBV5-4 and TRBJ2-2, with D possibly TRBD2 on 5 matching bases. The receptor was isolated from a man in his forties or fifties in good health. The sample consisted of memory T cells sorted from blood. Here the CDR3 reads CASSSQRTKDGELFF. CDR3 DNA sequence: TGTGCCAGCAGCTCCCAGCGGACCAAGGACGGGGAGCTGTTTTTT.